The 4 T cell receptor beta chains presented below share a single source sample, sequenced in a study of blood T cell repertoires in COVID-19. The protocol was immunoSEQ multiplex PCR, while the TCRdb copy is restricted to in-frame clones and leaves out a portion. This sample yields 35,000 to 50,000 clones, of which roughly four fifths are seen a single time; around 40% belongs to the top ten. Source material: peripheral blood. These receptors originate from a woman older than 75 with acute or convalescent COVID-19.

This clone was observed a few times. The V and J genes are TRBV5-1 and TRBJ1-1; 7 bases match TRBD1. The CDR3 is 16 residues long. J lost 0 bases, V lost 0 bases, and 5 bases had no gene match. Germline CDR1 and CDR2: SGHRS and YFSETQ. In nucleotides, the CDR3 is TGCGCCAGCAGCTTGGGGACAGGTACGATGAACACTGAAGCTTTCTTT. This encodes CASSLGTGTMNTEAFF.

The rearrangement joins TRBV30 to TRBJ1-1; D ambiguous. The CDR3 extends over 14 amino acids. V gave up 1 base and J gave up 0 bases, with 9 bases separating them. Germline CDR1 is GTSNPN and CDR2 is SVGIG (reference sequence). The CDR3 region is CAWSDGFMNTEAFF. The CDR3 nucleotides are TGTGCCTGGAGTGACGGTTTCATGAACACTGAAGCTTTCTTT.

The CDR3 bases are TGCGCCAGCAGCTCCGTTCAAGGGGCAGGGGATCAGCCCCAGCATTTT. Residues: CASSSVQGAGDQPQHF. This chain joins TRBV5-1 and TRBJ1-5; D might be TRBD1 (6 bases). Per the germline V gene, CDR1 is SGHRS and CDR2 is YFSETQ. Trimming took 3 bases from V and 5 from J, leaving 18 bases between them. This CDR3 contains 16 residues.

The rearrangement uses TRBV6-5 and TRBJ2-7, with D unclear. V lost 2 bases, J lost 0 bases, and 11 bases lay in between. The CDR3 runs to 15 residues. In germline, CDR1 is MNHEY, CDR2 SVGAGI. The CDR3: CASSYGQSRSYEQYF. Written as DNA, the CDR3 is TGTGCCAGCAGTTACGGCCAGTCCCGCTCCTACGAGCAGTACTTC.